A single sample is the source of the 30 T cell receptor beta chains below, sequenced in a study of cytomegalovirus exposure and HLA in healthy donors. This PCR relied on a set of 60 Vbeta primers and 13 Jbeta primers. TCRdb's copy holds only in-frame clones and misses some; the assay was immunoSEQ multiplex PCR. The data show about 110,000 clones, roughly 82% seen once. Sequenced material: PBMCs. The receptors derive from a man between 45 and 60 years old in good health and CMV-seronegative.

The CDR3 bases are TGTGCCAGCAGCTTCAACCGGTCCCAGTACTTC. Translation: CASSFNRSQYF. The J gene is TRBJ2-5, the V gene TRBV5-5; no clear D. CDR3 length: 11 residues. V was clipped by 2 bases and J by 9 bases, with 8 bases between them. Germline loops: CDR1 SGHKS, CDR2 YYEKEE (reference sequence).

This clone appeared once. This chain links TRBV11-1 with TRBJ1-2; D gene unclear. From germline, CDR1 is SGHAT and CDR2 FQDESV (reference sequence). The V and J ends lost 6 bases and 3 bases respectively, with 20 bases between them. The CDR3 length is 16 residues. This chain's CDR3 is CASSMDSTPRDYGYTF. The CDR3 nucleotides read TGTGCCAGCAGTATGGACTCAACCCCAAGGGACTATGGCTACACCTTC.

The chain links TRBV19 to TRBJ1-4; 7 bases match TRBD1. V lost 6 bases and J lost 2; bases outside the gene matches: 18. Germline V gene data show CDR1 as LNHDA and CDR2 as SQIVND (reference sequence). CDR3 size: 19 residues. CDR3 nucleotide sequence: TGTGCCAGTAGACAAAGGGTCCTAGGGGGCGCGACGACTAATGAAAAACTGTTTTTT. It codes for CASRQRVLGGATTNEKLFF. The complete variable domain, with remaining parts taken from reference TRBV19 and TRBJ1-4, reads DGGITQSPKYLFRKEGQNVTLSCEQNLNHDAMYWYRQDPGQGLRLIYYSQIVNDFQKGDIAEGYSVSREKKESFPLTVTSAQKNPTAFYLCASRQRVLGGATTNEKLFFGSGTQLSVL.

This clone was detected only a few times. The chain is built from TRBV10-3 and TRBJ2-2, with 10 bases that match TRBD2. This CDR3 is built from 18 residues. V lost 2 bases, J lost 0 bases, and 6 bases stayed unmatched. CDR1 and CDR2 from the germline V gene are ENHRY and SYGVKD. DNA of the CDR3: TGTGCCATCAGTGAGGGCCAGCGGGGGGGCTCGAACACCGGGGAGCTGTTTTTT. Its protein is CAISEGQRGGSNTGELFF.

This chain connects TRBV5-6 to TRBJ2-3; 9 nucleotides line up with TRBD2. Germline V gene sequence: CDR1 SGHDT, CDR2 YYEEEE. J gave up 0 bases and V 0 bases, and 11 bases lay outside the gene matches. The CDR3 runs 19 residues. The CDR3 coding sequence is TGTGCCAGCAGCTTGGAACCGGGTTGGGGACTAGCTAGCACAGATACGCAGTATTTT. Amino acids: CASSLEPGWGLASTDTQYF. Looking up the rest from reference TRBV5-6 and TRBJ2-3 gives the full variable domain: DAGVTQSPTHLIKTRGQQVTLRCSPKSGHDTVSWYQQALGQGPQFIFQYYEEEERQRGNFPDRFSGHQFPNYSSELNVNALLLGDSALYLCASSLEPGWGLASTDTQYFGPGTRLTVL.

This sequence joins TRBV6-5 and TRBJ2-7, with D possibly being TRBD2 (5 bases). V was clipped by 6 bases and J by 4 bases, with 16 bases between them. Germline CDR1 MNHEY, CDR2 SVGAGI. The CDR3 has 14 amino acids. The CDR3 DNA reads as TGTGCCAGCAGGGACGGACTTACCCCTTACGAGCAGTACTTC. Protein sequence: CASRDGLTPYEQYF.

The table lists this clone with a count of one. This chain links TRBV11-1 with TRBJ1-2, with a weak D call TRBD1 (5 bases). V gave up 6 bases and J gave up 4 bases, with 12 bases separating them. This CDR3 region has 13 residues. Germline loops: CDR1 SGHAT, CDR2 FQDESV (reference sequence). CDR3 loop: CASSVGGSYGYTF. The DNA of the CDR3 is TGTGCCAGCAGTGTGGGGGGAAGCTATGGCTACACCTTC.

The gene calls are TRBV19 and TRBJ2-7; 7 bases map to TRBD2. The CDR3 loop spans 14 amino acids. Germline values: CDR1 LNHDA, CDR2 SQIVND (reference sequence). J was trimmed by 5 bases and V by 5 bases; bases with no gene match: 9. The CDR3 sequence is CASSATSRDHEQYV. The CDR3 DNA sequence: TGTGCCAGTAGTGCGACTAGCCGCGATCACGAGCAGTACGTC.

V is TRBV6-6 and J is TRBJ1-2; D might be TRBD1 (5 bases). V was cut by 5 bases and J by 2 bases, with 9 bases left in between. CDR1 is MNHNY, CDR2 SVGAGI, per germline (reference sequence). The length of the CDR3 is 13 residues. CDR3 sequence (DNA): TGTGCCAGCAGTCGGGGGATGAACTATGGCTACACCTTC. This translates into CASSRGMNYGYTF.

The chain joins TRBV29-1 to TRBJ2-3, with 10 bases aligning to TRBD2. The germline gives CDR1 SQVTM, CDR2 ANQGSEA. The CDR3 has 13 residues. J was trimmed by 6 bases and V by 6 bases; bases with no gene match: 6. CDR3 bases: TGCAGCGTCCGGACTAGCGGAGGCGATACGCAGTATTTT. Protein sequence: CSVRTSGGDTQYF.

The chain has TRBV4-1 and TRBJ1-2; the D is unclear. The CDR3 has 14 amino acids. Per germline, CDR1 MGHRA and CDR2 YSYEKL. V lost 5 bases, J lost 5 bases, and 15 bases lay in between. The CDR3 DNA reads as TGCGCCAGCAGCGACGTGGACTCCTCTTATGGCTACACCTTC. Translated, it gives CASSDVDSSYGYTF.

V usage is TRBV7-9 and J usage is TRBJ1-2; D gene unclear. V lost 0 bases to trimming and J lost 4 bases, with 6 bases between them. CDR3 length: 13 residues. Germline V gene data show CDR1 as SEHNR and CDR2 as FQNEAQ (reference sequence). This CDR3 reads CASSLAPGYGYTF. The CDR3 DNA follows: TGTGCCAGCAGCTTAGCACCAGGCTATGGCTACACCTTC.

The chain joins TRBV5-1 to TRBJ2-3, with 12 nucleotides matching TRBD2. Germline-derived CDR1 and CDR2 are SGHRS and YFSETQ. CDR3 length equals 15 residues. V was pared by 4 bases and J by 6 bases, with 6 bases of the junction left unmatched. CDR3 in DNA: TGCGCCAGCAGCACTACCGGGACTAGCGGGGATACGCAGTATTTT. This translates into CASSTTGTSGDTQYF. The full variable domain, its missing parts supplied by reference TRBV5-1 and TRBJ2-3, is KAGVTQTPRYLIKTRGQQVTLSCSPISGHRSVSWYQQTPGQGLQFLFEYFSETQRNKGNFPGRFSGRQFSNSRSEMNVSTLELGDSALYLCASSTTGTSGDTQYFGPGTRLTVL.

This chain joins TRBV5-4 and TRBJ2-5, with TRBD2 matching 7 bases. The germline V gene has CDR1 SGHNT and CDR2 YYREEE (reference sequence). The junction had 10 bases not matched to a gene; V was cut back by 3 bases and J by 5 bases. The CDR3 runs to 15 residues. DNA of the CDR3: TGTGCCAGCAGCTCCACACTAGCGAGGAGGGAGACCCAGTACTTC. Protein sequence: CASSSTLARRETQYF.

This chain joins TRBV4-1 and TRBJ2-1; TRBD2 is a possible D gene (5 bases). CDR3 size: 14 residues. Germline assignment: CDR1 MGHRA and CDR2 YSYEKL. The V end lost 4 bases, the J end lost 4 bases, and 11 bases lay between the germline ends. DNA for the CDR3: TGCGCCAGCAGCCGCGGAGAGGGTTACAATGAGCAGTTCTTC. Translating gives CASSRGEGYNEQFF.

CDR3 protein: CASSPGGTFGETQYF. CDR3 nucleotides: TGTGCCAGCAGCCCAGGAGGGACCTTCGGGGAGACCCAGTACTTC. The chain joins TRBV28 to TRBJ2-5; D perhaps matches TRBD2 (6 bases). The CDR3 covers 15 residues. CDR1 is MDHEN and CDR2 is SYDVKM in the germline V gene. V lost 6 bases to trimming and J lost 5 bases, with 19 bases between them.

The V and J genes are TRBV30 and TRBJ1-4; 8 bases match TRBD1. This CDR3 region has 16 residues. From germline, CDR1 is GTSNPN and CDR2 SVGIG (reference sequence). V lost 1 base, J lost 10 bases, and 14 bases stayed unmatched. The CDR3 nucleotides are TGTGCCTGGAGTGGCCGAACAGGGGGGGGTATGGGAAAACTGTTTTTT. Its protein product is CAWSGRTGGGMGKLFF.

V and J are TRBV19 and TRBJ1-4; D possibly corresponds to TRBD1 (6 bases). This CDR3 is 14 amino acids long. The germline V gene encodes CDR1 LNHDA and CDR2 SQIVND (reference sequence). Trimming took off 3 bases at V and 7 bases at J, with 12 bases between the two ends. Here the CDR3 reads CASSIGGRVEKLFF. CDR3 DNA: TGTGCCAGTAGTATCGGGGGGCGGGTTGAAAAACTGTTTTTT.

The rearrangement links TRBV5-1 to TRBJ1-1, with 9 bases that match TRBD1. The CDR3 consists of 14 residues. Germline trimming cut 3 bases from V and 11 bases from J; bases unmatched to any gene: 11. Germline V gene data show CDR1 as SGHRS and CDR2 as YFSETQ. The DNA for the CDR3 is TGCGCCAGCAGCTGGGGACAGGGCAGTTCGGCGGCTTTCTTT. Protein product: CASSWGQGSSAAFF.

This clone was counted once. This sequence joins TRBV2 and TRBJ1-2; 7 bases agree with TRBD1. The trim removed 5 bases at V and 5 bases at J, leaving 5 bases unmatched. The germline gives CDR1 SNHLY, CDR2 FYNNEI. CDR3 length: 13 amino acids. The chain's CDR3 is CASSRQGAYGYTF. The DNA for the CDR3 is TGTGCCAGCAGTAGACAGGGAGCTTATGGCTACACCTTC.

The chain carries TRBV5-8 and TRBJ2-5; the match to TRBD2 covers 8 bases. With V trimmed by 4 bases and J by 5 bases, 7 bases remained unmatched. The CDR3 is 14 amino acids. CDR1 is SGHTS, CDR2 YDEGEE, per germline. The CDR3 coding sequence is TGTGCCAGCAGCCGTCGGGGGGGGGCTGAGACCCAGTACTTC. It translates to CASSRRGGAETQYF.

The chain joins TRBV2 to TRBJ2-7; possibly TRBD1 for D (6 bases). The CDR3 loop spans 11 amino acids. Trimming took 10 bases from V and 3 from J, leaving 10 bases between them. Germline V lookup: CDR1 SNHLY, CDR2 FYNNEI. The CDR3 DNA follows: TGTGCCATCTCGGACAGCTACGAGCAGTACGTC. The encoded protein is CAISDSYEQYV.

The rearrangement uses TRBV5-1 and TRBJ2-3; 8 bases are shared with TRBD1. In germline, CDR1 is SGHRS, CDR2 YFSETQ. V lost 3 bases to trimming and J lost 6 bases; unmatched junction nucleotides: 9. This CDR3 is 15 amino acids long. This chain's CDR3 is CASSSETGDIDTQYF. The CDR3 bases are TGCGCCAGCAGCTCCGAGACAGGGGATATCGATACGCAGTATTTT.

The chain carries TRBV2 and TRBJ1-3; D is undetermined. The CDR3 sequence is 16 residues long. Trimming took off 4 bases at V and 0 bases at J, with 13 bases between the two ends. CDR1 and CDR2 (germline): SNHLY, FYNNEI. CDR3 DNA sequence: TGTGCCAGCAGTGGCCTCTTGGGCGTCTCTGGAAACACCATATATTTT. It codes for CASSGLLGVSGNTIYF.

The CDR3: CASLGTANYGYTF. Here the CDR3 DNA reads TGTGCCTCCTTAGGGACAGCTAACTATGGCTACACCTTC. The rearrangement joins TRBV30 to TRBJ1-2, with 7 nucleotides matching TRBD1. The V segment lost 7 bases and the J segment 0 bases; nucleotides outside the gene matches: 5. Germline values: CDR1 GTSNPN, CDR2 SVGIG (reference sequence). The CDR3 is 13 amino acids.

The CDR3: CASSLDRVTYGYTF. The CDR3 DNA is TGTGCCAGTAGTCTGGACAGGGTAACCTATGGCTACACCTTC. This chain links TRBV19 with TRBJ1-2; 8 bases align to TRBD1. There are 14 residues in the CDR3. Germline V gene sequence: CDR1 LNHDA, CDR2 SQIVND (reference sequence). V lost 5 bases, J lost 4 bases, and 6 bases stayed unmatched.

The CDR3 bases are TGTGCCAGCCAAAAACAGGGGTCCACAGATACGCAGTATTTT. It codes for CASQKQGSTDTQYF. The genes are TRBV28 and TRBJ2-3; 7 nucleotides match TRBD1. Per the germline V gene, CDR1 is MDHEN and CDR2 is SYDVKM. The CDR3 has 14 amino acids. Trimming at V came to 8 bases and at J to 2 bases, leaving 7 bases not matched to a gene.

This chain connects TRBV5-5 to TRBJ2-5; 8 nucleotides match TRBD2. This CDR3 has 18 residues. V gave up 5 bases and J gave up 2 bases; unmatched junction bases: 17. Germline V gene data show CDR1 as SGHKS and CDR2 as YYEKEE (reference sequence). CDR3 coding DNA: TGTGCCAGCAGTCGTAGTGTGGGGAGCGGGGGCTCACAAGAGACCCAGTACTTC. This translates into CASSRSVGSGGSQETQYF.

The chain employs TRBV27 and TRBJ2-7; 9 bases map to TRBD2. V lost 2 bases and J lost 1; bases outside the gene matches: 0. The CDR3 covers 14 residues. The V gene's germline CDR1 is MNHEY and CDR2 SMNVEV (reference sequence). CDR3 amino acids: CASSLTSGSYEQYV. CDR3 sequence (DNA): TGTGCCAGCAGTTTAACTAGCGGGTCCTACGAGCAGTACGTC.

V gene TRBV27 combines with J gene TRBJ1-2; D is possibly TRBD1 (6 bases). V dropped 7 bases and J dropped 7 bases, with 19 bases sitting between them. This CDR3 has 14 amino acids. CDR1 is MNHEY and CDR2 is SMNVEV in the germline V gene (reference sequence). In DNA form, the CDR3 reads TGTGCCAGCACCTCGCTACAGGGTCTAAGTGGCTACACCTTC. It is translated as CASTSLQGLSGYTF.